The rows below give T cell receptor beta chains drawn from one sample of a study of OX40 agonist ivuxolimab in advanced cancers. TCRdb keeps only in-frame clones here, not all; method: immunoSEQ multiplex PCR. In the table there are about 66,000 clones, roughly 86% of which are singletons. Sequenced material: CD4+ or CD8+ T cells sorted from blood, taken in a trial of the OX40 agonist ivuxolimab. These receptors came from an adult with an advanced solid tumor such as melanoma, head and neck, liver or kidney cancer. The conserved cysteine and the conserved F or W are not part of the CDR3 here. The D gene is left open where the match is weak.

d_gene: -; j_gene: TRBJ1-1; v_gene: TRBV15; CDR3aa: ATSRADPATEAF
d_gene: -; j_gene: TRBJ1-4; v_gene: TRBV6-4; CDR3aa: ASSDRDRGVNEKLF
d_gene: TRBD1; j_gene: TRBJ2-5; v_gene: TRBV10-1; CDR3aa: ASSEGTANKETQY
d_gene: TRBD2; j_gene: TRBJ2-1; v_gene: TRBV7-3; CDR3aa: ASSLGGLAARRSNEQF
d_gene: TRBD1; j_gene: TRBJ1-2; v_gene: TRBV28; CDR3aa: ASSRNRGRDYGYT
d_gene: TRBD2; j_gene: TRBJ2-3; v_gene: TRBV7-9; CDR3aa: ASSILAGGTDTQY
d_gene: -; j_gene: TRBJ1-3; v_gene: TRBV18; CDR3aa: ASSPEPMNGNTIY
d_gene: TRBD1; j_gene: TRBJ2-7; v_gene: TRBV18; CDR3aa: ASSRDRDSSEQY
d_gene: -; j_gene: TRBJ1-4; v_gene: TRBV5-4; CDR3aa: ASSRNGIDEKLF
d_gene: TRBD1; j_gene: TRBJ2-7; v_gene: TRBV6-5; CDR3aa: ASSYSGQGDEQY